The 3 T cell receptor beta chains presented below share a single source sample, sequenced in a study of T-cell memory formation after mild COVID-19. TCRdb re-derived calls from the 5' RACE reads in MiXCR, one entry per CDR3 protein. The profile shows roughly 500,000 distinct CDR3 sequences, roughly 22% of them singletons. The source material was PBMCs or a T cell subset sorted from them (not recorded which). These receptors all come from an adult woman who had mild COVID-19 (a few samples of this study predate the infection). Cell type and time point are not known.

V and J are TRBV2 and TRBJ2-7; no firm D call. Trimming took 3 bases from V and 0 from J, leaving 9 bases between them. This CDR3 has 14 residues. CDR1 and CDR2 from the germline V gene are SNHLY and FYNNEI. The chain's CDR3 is CASSDESSSYEQYF. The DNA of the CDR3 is TGTGCCAGCAGTGACGAGTCTAGCTCCTACGAGCAGTACTTC.

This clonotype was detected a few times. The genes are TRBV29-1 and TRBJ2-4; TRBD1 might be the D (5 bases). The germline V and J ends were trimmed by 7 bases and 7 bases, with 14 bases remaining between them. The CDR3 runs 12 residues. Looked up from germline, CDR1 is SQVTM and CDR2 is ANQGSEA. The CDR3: CSGLGRVNIQYF. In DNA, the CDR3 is TGCAGCGGTCTGGGCAGGGTGAACATTCAGTACTTC.

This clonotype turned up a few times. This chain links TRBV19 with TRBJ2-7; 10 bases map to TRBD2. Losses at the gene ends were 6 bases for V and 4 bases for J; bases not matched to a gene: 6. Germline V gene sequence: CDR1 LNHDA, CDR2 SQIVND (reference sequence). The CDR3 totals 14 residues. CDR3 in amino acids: CASSRTSGPYEQYF. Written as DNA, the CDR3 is TGTGCCAGTAGCCGGACTAGCGGCCCATACGAGCAGTACTTC. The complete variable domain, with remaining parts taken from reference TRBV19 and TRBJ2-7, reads DGGITQSPKYLFRKEGQNVTLSCEQNLNHDAMYWYRQDPGQGLRLIYYSQIVNDFQKGDIAEGYSVSREKKESFPLTVTSAQKNPTAFYLCASSRTSGPYEQYFGPGTRLTVT.